These 18 T cell receptor beta chains were sequenced from one sample in a study of response to subunit inactivated influenza vaccine. Using its own MiXCR run on the RT-PCR reads, TCRdb lists one record per CDR3 protein. The table lists 550,000 to 800,000 distinct CDR3 sequences, less than 20% of them singletons. This sample comprised PBMCs from blood, obtained less than 13 days after vaccination. The receptors shown here come from a man aged 50 or older who received an inactivated influenza vaccine.

This clonotype was seen more than once but under ten times. The rearrangement links TRBV7-9 to TRBJ2-7, with a possible D match to TRBD2 (6 bases). Germline V CDR1 and CDR2: SEHNR, FQNEAQ (reference sequence). The CDR3 extends over 15 amino acids. V was pared by 5 bases and J by 3 bases, with 17 bases between. The CDR3 bases are TGTGCCAGCAGCCTCGGACGTTCCGGGGGCTACGAGCAGTACTTC. Translation gives CASSLGRSGGYEQYF. The whole variable domain, remainder taken from reference TRBV7-9 and TRBJ2-7, is DTGVSQNPRHKITKRGQNVTFRCDPISEHNRLYWYRQTLGQGPEFLTYFQNEAQLEKSRLLSDRFSAERPKGSFSTLEIQRTEQGDSAMYLCASSLGRSGGYEQYFGPGTRLTVT.

This chain's CDR3 is CSARGLPAKNIQYF. The CDR3 DNA reads TGCAGTGCTAGAGGACTTCCAGCCAAAAACATTCAGTACTTC. V gene TRBV20-1 combines with J gene TRBJ2-4; D unresolved. The germline V gene encodes CDR1 DFQATT and CDR2 SNEGSKA (reference sequence). The CDR3 totals 14 residues. With 1 base removed from V and 0 bases from J, the gap between germline ends came to 7 bases.

This clonotype was seen only a few times. This chain joins TRBV12-3 or TRBV12-4 and TRBJ2-3, with D perhaps TRBD1 or TRBD2 (5 bases each). This CDR3 region has 14 residues. V lost 5 bases to trimming and J lost 5 bases, with 14 bases between them. Here the CDR3 reads CASSPPQGRDTQYF. The CDR3 nucleotides are TGTGCCAGCAGTCCGCCCCAGGGACGAGATACGCAGTATTTT.

This clonotype was detected ten times or more. The chain combines TRBV4-1 with TRBJ1-5, with TRBD1 as a possible D gene (5 bases). V was shortened by 3 bases and J by 3 bases, with 12 bases between the two germline ends. The CDR3 length is 15 residues. Germline values: CDR1 MGHRA, CDR2 YSYEKL. Here the CDR3 reads CASSQGDADNQPQHF. The DNA of the CDR3 is TGCGCCAGCAGCCAGGGGGACGCTGACAATCAGCCCCAGCATTTT.

This chain uses TRBV3-1 with TRBJ2-1; 7 bases are shared with TRBD2. The CDR3 covers 13 residues. Germline CDR1 is LGHDT and CDR2 is YNNKEL (reference sequence). The trim removed 4 bases at V and 15 bases at J, leaving 12 bases unmatched. The chain's CDR3 is CASSPQKLAIPFF. In nucleotides, the CDR3 is TGTGCCAGCAGCCCACAAAAACTAGCGATACCGTTCTTC.

The chain has TRBV7-2 and TRBJ2-3; D might be TRBD2 (5 bases). Between the trimmed V and J ends, which lost 4 bases and 1 base, there was a span of 9 bases. This CDR3 spans 14 amino acids. Germline values: CDR1 SGHTA, CDR2 FQGNSA. Here the CDR3 DNA reads TGTGCCAGCAGCTGGAGCGGCGGCACAGATACGCAGTATTTT. Translation gives CASSWSGGTDTQYF.

This clonotype was recorded many times. V usage is TRBV7-2 and J usage is TRBJ2-3, with 13 bases fitting TRBD2. The CDR3 spans 16 residues. Looked up from germline, CDR1 is SGHTA and CDR2 is FQGNSA. The V and J ends lost 5 bases and 4 bases, in that order; junction bases with no gene match: 6. In nucleotides, the CDR3 is TGTGCCAGCAGCCCCCGACTAGCGGGGGGCCCAGATACGCAGTATTTT. Protein: CASSPRLAGGPDTQYF.

The V call is TRBV12-3 or TRBV12-4, the J call TRBJ1-1; D remains unclear. Trimming took 5 bases from V and 3 from J, leaving 10 bases between them. This CDR3 region has 13 residues. In DNA form, the CDR3 reads TGTGCCAGCAGTCAGACGTGGGACACTGAAGCTTTCTTT. This translates into CASSQTWDTEAFF.

At least ten counts were recorded for this clonotype. The chain recombines TRBV9 with TRBJ2-1; tentatively, D is TRBD1 or TRBD2 (5 bases each). Trimming cost V 4 bases and J 9 bases, with 8 bases left between them. The CDR3 is 11 residues long. Germline CDR1 reads SGDLS; CDR2 reads YYNGEE. The CDR3 DNA reads TGTGCCAGCAGCCCGGGGACTGAGCAGTTCTTC. This codes for CASSPGTEQFF. Full variable domain (rest looked up from reference TRBV9 and TRBJ2-1): DSGVTQTPKHLITATGQRVTLRCSPRSGDLSVYWYQQSLDQGLQFLIQYYNGEERAKGNILERFSAQQFPDLHSELNLSSLELGDSALYFCASSPGTEQFFGPGTRLTVL.

This clonotype was seen more than once but under ten times. The chain links TRBV5-5 to TRBJ2-7; perhaps D is TRBD1 or TRBD2 (5 bases each). The CDR3 has 13 residues. Trimming stripped 2 bases from V and 5 bases from J, with 11 bases between. In germline, CDR1 is SGHKS, CDR2 YYEKEE (reference sequence). The CDR3: CASSFRGLNEQYF. The CDR3 region has the DNA TGTGCCAGCAGCTTTCGGGGCTTGAACGAGCAGTACTTC.

The chain links TRBV28 to TRBJ1-2, with D uncertain. Looked up from germline, CDR1 is MDHEN and CDR2 is SYDVKM. This CDR3 is 13 amino acids long. Trimming shortened V by 8 bases and J by 3 bases, and 13 bases separated the two germline ends. The CDR3 sequence: CASRLKTDYGYTF. CDR3 sequence (DNA): TGTGCCAGCCGGTTGAAGACGGACTATGGCTACACCTTC.

The chain recombines TRBV30 with TRBJ2-4; 7 nucleotides line up with TRBD1. The CDR3 loop spans 13 amino acids. CDR1 is GTSNPN and CDR2 is SVGIG in the germline V gene (reference sequence). Unmatched junction bases numbered 5, after V lost 2 bases and J lost 7 bases. This chain's CDR3 is CAWSPDRINIQYF. The CDR3 DNA reads TGTGCCTGGAGTCCGGACAGGATCAACATTCAGTACTTC.

Many counts were recorded for this clonotype. The rearrangement links TRBV20-1 to TRBJ1-5; maybe TRBD1 (5 bases). This CDR3 has 15 residues. The germline V gene has CDR1 DFQATT and CDR2 SNEGSKA (reference sequence). V was clipped by 4 bases and J by 5 bases, with 18 bases between them. The CDR3 here is CSAKSGSGSDQPQHF. The CDR3 nucleotides read TGCAGTGCTAAGTCAGGTTCAGGGTCCGATCAGCCCCAGCATTTT.

This chain joins TRBV12-3 or TRBV12-4 and TRBJ2-3; the match to TRBD2 covers 7 bases. Losses at the gene ends were 3 bases for V and 2 bases for J; bases not matched to a gene: 8. The CDR3 covers 16 residues. CDR3 DNA: TGTGCCAGCAGTTTGGGGGACTACCCGGCCACAGATACGCAGTATTTT. Its protein is CASSLGDYPATDTQYF.

This clonotype was recorded a few times. This chain uses TRBV6-2 or TRBV6-3 with TRBJ2-7, with 9 bases aligning to TRBD1. The V and J ends lost 2 bases and 6 bases, in that order; junction bases with no gene match: 14. This CDR3 has 17 residues. Germline V gene sequence: CDR1 MNHEY, CDR2 SVGEGT. The CDR3 DNA reads as TGTGCCAGCAGTTACATACCGGGACAGGGACGAGTAGTCGAGCAGTACTTC. This gives the protein CASSYIPGQGRVVEQYF.

V is TRBV27 and J is TRBJ2-3, with TRBD1 identical over 9 bases. J lost 1 base, V lost 3 bases, and 5 bases had no gene match. Germline V gives CDR1 MNHEY, CDR2 SMNVEV (reference sequence). CDR3 size: 16 residues. CDR3 region: CASSLPTGGGTDTQYF. The CDR3 DNA reads as TGTGCCAGCAGTTTGCCGACAGGGGGAGGCACAGATACGCAGTATTTT.

This clonotype has only a few counts. This chain uses TRBV28 with TRBJ2-4; 12 nucleotides align to TRBD1. The CDR3 spans 19 residues. The trim removed 6 bases at V and 4 bases at J, leaving 16 bases unmatched. The germline gives CDR1 MDHEN, CDR2 SYDVKM. CDR3 residues: CASRTTGTGGDHLKNIQYF. As DNA, the CDR3 is TGTGCCAGCAGAACCACCGGGACAGGGGGCGACCACCTTAAAAACATTCAGTACTTC.

The CDR3 nucleotides are TGCGCCAGCAGCCCATCGACTAGCGGGAGGAAAGAGACCCAGTACTTC. This encodes CASSPSTSGRKETQYF. The chain employs TRBV4-3 and TRBJ2-5, with 13 bases that match TRBD2. Germline CDR1 reads LGHNA; CDR2 reads YSLEER. Trimming cost V 4 bases and J 3 bases; bases outside gene matches: 5. The CDR3 is 16 amino acids.